This TCR beta chain derives from a study of cytotoxic CD8 clonotypes in ibrutinib-treated CLL. The protocol was immunoSEQ multiplex PCR, while the TCRdb copy is restricted to in-frame clones and leaves out a portion. This table holds tens of thousands of clones, around four fifths found once. Study-wide points: Sustained-remission patients were sampled at one set of times and progressing patients at different ones. Higher circulating CD8+ T-cell counts strongly accompanied higher baseline clonality, above age-matched healthy donors. Whereas clonality rose at ibrutinib response, it declined toward baseline at progression.

This clone was detected once. The antigen is unknown. Investigators sourced 1.5 to 2.5 micrograms of genomic DNA from cryopreserved PBMCs for TCR beta libraries. This clonotype originated in a human donor with chronic lymphocytic leukemia. The input for sequencing was PBMCs, taken after 24 months of ibrutinib treatment.

CDR3 sequence reads: CASSIGSGGAGANVLTF. CDR3 in DNA: TGTGCCAGTAGTATAGGGTCAGGGGGGGCTGGGGCCAACGTCCTGACTTTC. This chain joins TRBV19 and TRBJ2-6; D tentatively fits TRBD1 or TRBD2 (7 bases each). Trimming took off 1 base at V and 2 bases at J, with 12 bases between the two ends. Germline CDR1 reads LNHDA; CDR2 reads SQIVND (reference sequence). The CDR3 contains 17 residues.